This T cell receptor beta chain was captured in a study of blood T cells in healthy people across ages. Overall study findings and caveats: Investigators treated diversity estimates from one million T cells as underestimates. Observed TCR beta diversity per million T cells went down as age went up. This fall followed a roughly linear course with age.

Then a second PCR, running roughly 7 to 11 cycles, was carried out with a sample-barcoded 5' primer and a J-beta primer mix. MiXCR was run by TCRdb on the 5' RACE reads, yielding one entry per CDR3 protein. Found here are about 620,000 distinct CDR3 sequences, around 21% of them singletons; the top ten hold 3.6%. Notes on this clonotype: The antigen is not known.

CDR3 length: 17 residues. The V gene end was trimmed by 3 bases and the J gene end by 4 bases; junction bases not matched to a gene: 11. Donors were systemically healthy Caucasian individuals from Russia aged about 6 to 100 years. The sequenced material came from blood. The source is a man between 70 and 80 years old in good health. The genes are TRBV12-3 or TRBV12-4 and TRBJ1-5; TRBD1 matches 8 bases. The CDR3 DNA reads as TGTGCCAGCAGTTTGGGGAACCAGGGGGCGTTTAATCAGCCCCAGCATTTT. Translating gives CASSLGNQGAFNQPQHF.